This T cell receptor (beta chain) was captured in a study of blood T cell repertoires in COVID-19. Background on the study: T cells, B-cell-depleted T cells, or PBMCs supplied cDNA or gDNA.

Produced via immunoSEQ multiplex PCR; TCRdb's table is partial and in-frame only. Here the sample spans roughly 14,000 clones, 85% to 90% being singletons. The sequence was collected from a woman over 75 with COVID-19, enrolled during active disease. Material: peripheral blood.

The DNA of the CDR3 is TGTGCCAGCTCACTCTTCCCTGGGACAGGGGGATCTCGGACTGAAGCTTTCTTT. Protein product: CASSLFPGTGGSRTEAFF. The V call is TRBV18, the J call TRBJ1-1; 11 positions agree with TRBD1. The J segment lost 5 bases and the V segment lost 4 bases, leaving 15 bases of the junction unmatched. CDR3 size: 18 residues. Germline CDR1 reads KGHSH; CDR2 reads LQKENI.